Below, 31 T cell receptor beta chains from the same sample are listed, as sequenced in a study of radiotherapy plus CTLA-4 blockade in lung cancer. The data were produced by immunoSEQ multiplex PCR, yet TCRdb's version contains in-frame clones alone and is incomplete. The table includes around 45,000 clones, more than 70% detected once. The material sequenced was peripheral blood, taken from a patient treated with radiotherapy plus ipilimumab. These receptors came from a human donor with non-small cell lung cancer who had stable disease on radiotherapy plus ipilimumab.

V is TRBV6-4 and J is TRBJ2-3; D gene unclear. The V end was cut by 4 bases, the J end by 2 bases, with 7 bases between. From germline, CDR1 is MRHNA and CDR2 SNTAGT. The CDR3 is made up of 13 amino acids. CDR3 DNA sequence: TGTGCCAGCAGTGTGGGCCTCACAGATACGCAGTATTTT. Encoded protein: CASSVGLTDTQYF.

The chain combines TRBV6-1 with TRBJ1-1; D is possibly TRBD1 (6 bases). CDR1 and CDR2 (germline): MNHNS, SASEGT. V shed 3 bases and J shed 0 bases, with 23 bases lying between them. This CDR3 is 19 amino acids long. CDR3 loop: CASSDRPPGWGRVNTEAFF. CDR3 DNA: TGTGCCAGCAGTGACCGACCCCCGGGGTGGGGGCGGGTGAACACTGAAGCTTTCTTT.

V gene TRBV19 combines with J gene TRBJ2-7, with D unclear. This CDR3 contains 13 residues. Germline-derived CDR1 and CDR2 are LNHDA and SQIVND (reference sequence). V shed 10 bases and J shed 0 bases, with 13 bases lying between them. For the CDR3, the DNA is TGTGCCACCGCGAGCCTAAGCTCCTACGAGCAGTACTTC. Translating gives CATASLSSYEQYF. The whole variable domain, remainder taken from reference TRBV19 and TRBJ2-7, is DGGITQSPKYLFRKEGQNVTLSCEQNLNHDAMYWYRQDPGQGLRLIYYSQIVNDFQKGDIAEGYSVSREKKESFPLTVTSAQKNPTAFYLCATASLSSYEQYFGPGTRLTVT.

This chain links TRBV10-2 with TRBJ2-7, with TRBD2 matching 7 bases. The CDR3 totals 15 residues. V shed 8 bases, J shed 0 bases, and the junction held 10 bases outside the gene matches. Germline CDR1 WSHSY, CDR2 SAAADI. The CDR3 loop is CASLDTGGSSYEQYV. Written as DNA, the CDR3 is TGCGCCAGCCTTGACACGGGGGGAAGCTCCTACGAGCAGTACGTC.

V gene TRBV16 combines with J gene TRBJ1-2; no reliable D call. Per the germline V gene, CDR1 is KGHSY and CDR2 is FQNENV. V lost 5 bases and J 4 bases, leaving 23 bases between the germline ends. The CDR3 is made up of 17 amino acids. CDR3 loop: CASSAMQLVRKTYGYTF. For the CDR3, the DNA is TGTGCCAGCAGCGCAATGCAGCTCGTTAGAAAGACCTATGGCTACACCTTC.

The chain carries TRBV5-6 and TRBJ1-1; maybe TRBD1 (6 bases). The V gene lost 1 base and the J gene lost 7 bases, with 14 bases spanning the gap. Germline loops: CDR1 SGHDT, CDR2 YYEEEE. This CDR3 region has 14 residues. The CDR3 here is CASSLSRGGGEAFF. Here the CDR3 DNA reads TGTGCCAGCAGCTTGAGCAGGGGAGGGGGTGAAGCTTTCTTT. Supplemented by reference TRBV5-6 and TRBJ1-1, the full variable domain reads DAGVTQSPTHLIKTRGQQVTLRCSPKSGHDTVSWYQQALGQGPQFIFQYYEEEERQRGNFPDRFSGHQFPNYSSELNVNALLLGDSALYLCASSLSRGGGEAFFGQGTRLTVV.

The V gene is TRBV2, the J gene TRBJ1-1; D not resolved. V lost 6 bases and J lost 5, with 4 bases in between. This CDR3 region has 10 residues. Germline V gene sequence: CDR1 SNHLY, CDR2 FYNNEI. Written as DNA, the CDR3 is TGTGCCAGCAGAGGAACTGAAGCTTTCTTT. It encodes CASRGTEAFF.

J is TRBJ1-2 and V is TRBV27, with TRBD1 matching 7 bases. Trimming cost V 4 bases and J 1 base; bases outside gene matches: 9. The germline V gene has CDR1 MNHEY and CDR2 SMNVEV (reference sequence). The CDR3 is 16 residues long. CDR3 nucleotides: TGTGCCAGCAGTTCCACACAGGGGAGTCTTAACTATGGCTACACCTTC. Translating it yields CASSSTQGSLNYGYTF.

The gene calls are TRBV27 and TRBJ1-1; 10 bases are shared with TRBD1. The germline gives CDR1 MNHEY, CDR2 SMNVEV (reference sequence). The CDR3 consists of 14 residues. The V segment lost 6 bases and the J segment 5 bases; nucleotides outside the gene matches: 6. The CDR3 spells CASRTGGWGTEAFF. The CDR3 region has the DNA TGTGCCAGCAGGACAGGGGGCTGGGGAACTGAAGCTTTCTTT.

The J gene is TRBJ2-3, the V gene TRBV15; possible D gene TRBD1, 6 bases. CDR1 and CDR2 from the germline V gene are LNHNV and YYDKDF (reference sequence). CDR3 size: 16 residues. The germline V and J ends were trimmed by 3 bases and 2 bases, with 15 bases remaining between them. In DNA, the CDR3 is TGTGCCACCAGCAGGGAACAGGGTACGGTCACAGATACGCAGTATTTT. Translated, it gives CATSREQGTVTDTQYF.

The chain employs TRBV6-5 and TRBJ2-7; tentative D call: TRBD1 (8 bases). Germline V lookup: CDR1 MNHEY, CDR2 SVGAGI. The CDR3 is made up of 14 amino acids. The CDR3 reads CASSPLQGDYERYV. In DNA form, the CDR3 reads TGTGCCAGCAGTCCTCTACAGGGGGACTACGAGCGGTACGTC.

The CDR3 protein is CSVDDYRETQYF. The CDR3 DNA follows: TGCAGCGTTGATGACTATAGGGAGACCCAGTACTTC. This chain joins TRBV29-1 and TRBJ2-5, with D perhaps TRBD2 (5 bases). Germline assignment: CDR1 SQVTM and CDR2 ANQGSEA. This CDR3 region has 12 residues. V was clipped by 3 bases and J by 5 bases, with 10 bases between them.

The gene calls are TRBV6-6 and TRBJ2-2, with D uncertain. From germline, CDR1 is MNHNY and CDR2 SVGAGI (reference sequence). The CDR3 extends over 14 amino acids. With 2 bases removed from V and 0 bases from J, the gap between germline ends came to 4 bases. The DNA for the CDR3 is TGTGCCAGCAGTTACGCCCCGAACACCGGGGAGCTGTTTTTT. This gives the protein CASSYAPNTGELFF.

This chain uses TRBV10-1 with TRBJ1-1; no definite D call. Trimming removed 4 bases from V and 2 bases from J, with 5 bases in between. This CDR3 spans 12 amino acids. CDR1 and CDR2 from the germline V gene are WNHNN and SYGVQD (reference sequence). The CDR3 nucleotides read TGCGCCAGCAGTGGGGGAAACACTGAAGCTTTCTTT. It codes for CASSGGNTEAFF.

The V and J genes are TRBV4-1 and TRBJ2-1, with TRBD1 matching 11 bases. Germline V CDR1 and CDR2: MGHRA, YSYEKL. The CDR3 sequence is 15 residues long. Germline trimming cut 4 bases from V and 4 bases from J; bases unmatched to any gene: 3. CDR3 bases: TGCGCCAGCAGCCTTGGGACAGGGGGATACAATGAGCAGTTCTTC. Its translation is CASSLGTGGYNEQFF.

Sample share makes this clone medium-sized. This chain uses TRBV5-1 with TRBJ1-4; 7 positions agree with TRBD1. V trimming: 4 bases; J trimming: 3 bases; junction bases outside the gene matches: 3. Germline CDR1 SGHRS, CDR2 YFSETQ. The CDR3 has 14 amino acids. The CDR3 here is CASSRDSSNEKLFF. The CDR3 region has the DNA TGCGCCAGCAGCAGGGACAGCTCTAATGAAAAACTGTTTTTT. The variable domain in full, completed from reference TRBV5-1 and TRBJ1-4, reads KAGVTQTPRYLIKTRGQQVTLSCSPISGHRSVSWYQQTPGQGLQFLFEYFSETQRNKGNFPGRFSGRQFSNSRSEMNVSTLELGDSALYLCASSRDSSNEKLFFGSGTQLSVL.

The CDR3 is CASSLGGNTIYF. DNA for the CDR3: TGTGCCAGCAGCTTGGGTGGAAACACCATATATTTT. This chain connects TRBV5-6 to TRBJ1-3; D remains ambiguous. CDR3 size: 12 residues. Germline values: CDR1 SGHDT, CDR2 YYEEEE. V gave up 0 bases and J gave up 3 bases, with 1 base separating them.

J is TRBJ2-3 and V is TRBV11-1; 8 positions agree with TRBD1. Germline V gene data show CDR1 as SGHAT and CDR2 as FQDESV (reference sequence). The CDR3 runs to 16 residues. V was pared by 2 bases and J by 1 base, with 5 bases of the junction left unmatched. The CDR3 protein is CASSLRQGWGTDTQYF. In DNA, the CDR3 is TGTGCCAGCAGCTTACGACAGGGGTGGGGCACAGATACGCAGTATTTT.

The CDR3 is CASRLLEGTNYGYTF. The CDR3, as DNA: TGCGCCAGCAGGCTCCTGGAGGGAACTAACTATGGCTACACCTTC. The rearrangement links TRBV5-1 to TRBJ1-2, with D unclear. Trimming cost V 5 bases and J 0 bases, with 14 bases left between them. Germline V gene lookup returns CDR1 SGHRS and CDR2 YFSETQ. This CDR3 is 15 amino acids long.

The rearrangement links TRBV27 to TRBJ1-2; D gene ambiguous. Germline V gene sequence: CDR1 MNHEY, CDR2 SMNVEV (reference sequence). Trimming stripped 4 bases from V and 4 bases from J, with 19 bases between. There are 16 residues in the CDR3. The CDR3 bases are TGTGCCAGCAGTTCAAAGGGCGCCTCGGGTTCCTATGGCTACACCTTC. The encoded protein is CASSSKGASGSYGYTF.

The chain couples TRBV4-2 to TRBJ1-6; possibly TRBD1 for D (5 bases). CDR3 length: 15 residues. Germline lookup yields CDR1 LGHNA and CDR2 YNFKEQ. Trimming left V 0 bases short and J 9 bases short, with 12 bases between. The CDR3: CASSQDPGKSSPLHF. The DNA of the CDR3 is TGTGCCAGCAGCCAAGATCCAGGGAAGAGTTCACCCCTCCACTTT.

The sample holds one count of this clone. This sequence joins TRBV5-1 and TRBJ1-5; TRBD1 might be the D (5 bases). From germline, CDR1 is SGHRS and CDR2 YFSETQ. This CDR3 has 15 residues. Trimming shortened V by 5 bases and J by 0 bases, and 12 bases separated the two germline ends. The CDR3 region is CASRGDPYSNQPQHF. CDR3 coding DNA: TGCGCCAGCAGGGGGGACCCATATAGCAATCAGCCCCAGCATTTT.

This clone has just a few counts. The chain employs TRBV7-2 and TRBJ1-1; TRBD1 is a possible D gene (5 bases). Germline values: CDR1 SGHTA, CDR2 FQGNSA. The V gene lost 5 bases and the J gene lost 1 base, with 14 bases spanning the gap. CDR3 length: 15 residues. CDR3 DNA: TGTGCCAGCAGCCCACATCAGGGCGCGAACACTGAAGCTTTCTTT. This encodes CASSPHQGANTEAFF.

Turning to this clone: In the same sample, other DNA sequences code for this CDR3. The rearrangement uses TRBV18 and TRBJ1-1; perhaps TRBD1 as D (6 bases). V was shortened by 2 bases and J by 3 bases, with 7 bases between the two germline ends. Germline CDR1 and CDR2: KGHSH and LQKENI. CDR3 length equals 13 residues. The CDR3 region has the DNA TGTGCCAGCTCACCAAGGACAGACACTGAAGCTTTCTTT. Its protein is CASSPRTDTEAFF.

This clone was recorded only once. The chain couples TRBV28 to TRBJ2-7, with a tentative D call TRBD1 (6 bases). The CDR3 length is 15 residues. V lost 3 bases to trimming and J lost 0 bases, with 12 bases between them. Germline loops: CDR1 MDHEN, CDR2 SYDVKM. DNA for the CDR3: TGTGCCAGCAGTTTGGGGCAGGGGATCTCCTACGAGCAGTACGTC. As protein: CASSLGQGISYEQYV.

The J gene is TRBJ1-1, the V gene TRBV11-2; D may be TRBD1 (6 bases). V lost 5 bases, J lost 5 bases, and 21 bases lay in between. Per the germline V gene, CDR1 is SGHAT and CDR2 is FQNNGV. The CDR3 extends over 16 amino acids. The CDR3 is CASSERDGGRGTEAFF. Here the CDR3 DNA reads TGTGCCAGCAGCGAAAGGGATGGGGGGCGTGGGACTGAAGCTTTCTTT.

The chain carries TRBV15 and TRBJ1-4; perhaps TRBD1 as D (6 bases). V gave up 3 bases and J gave up 5 bases, with 10 bases separating them. The CDR3 spans 14 residues. Per the germline V gene, CDR1 is LNHNV and CDR2 is YYDKDF (reference sequence). This CDR3 is CATSSRTENEKLFF. CDR3 nucleotide sequence: TGTGCCACCAGCAGTCGGACAGAGAATGAAAAACTGTTTTTT.

The V and J genes are TRBV5-6 and TRBJ1-1, with D maybe TRBD1 (5 bases). CDR3 length: 15 residues. Trimming removed 3 bases from V and 2 bases from J, with 14 bases in between. Germline CDR1 SGHDT, CDR2 YYEEEE. The CDR3 region has the DNA TGTGCCAGCAGCTCCCGGGGGGTCGAAAACACTGAAGCTTTCTTT. It encodes CASSSRGVENTEAFF.

The chain carries TRBV7-3 and TRBJ2-4; 11 bases match TRBD1. Germline V CDR1 and CDR2: SGHTA, FQGTGA. V lost 0 bases to trimming and J lost 7 bases; unmatched junction nucleotides: 2. The CDR3 length is 15 residues. CDR3 in amino acids: CASSLTGQGDNIQYF. CDR3 DNA: TGTGCCAGCAGCTTAACGGGACAGGGGGATAACATTCAGTACTTC.

V gene TRBV2 combines with J gene TRBJ2-2; D is perhaps TRBD1 or TRBD2 (5 bases each). The CDR3 sequence is 15 residues long. Trimming left V 3 bases short and J 4 bases short, with 12 bases between. The germline CDR1 and CDR2 sequences are SNHLY and FYNNEI. The CDR3 DNA reads as TGTGCCAGCAGTGACGGGACGGCTCCCACCGGGGAGCTGTTTTTT. Translation gives CASSDGTAPTGELFF.

The chain employs TRBV28 and TRBJ1-2; 7 bases are shared with TRBD1. CDR1 and CDR2 (germline): MDHEN, SYDVKM. This CDR3 is built from 14 residues. V gave up 2 bases and J gave up 4 bases; unmatched junction bases: 4. This CDR3 is CASSLTGVAYGYTF. CDR3 DNA: TGTGCCAGCAGTTTAACAGGGGTGGCCTATGGCTACACCTTC.